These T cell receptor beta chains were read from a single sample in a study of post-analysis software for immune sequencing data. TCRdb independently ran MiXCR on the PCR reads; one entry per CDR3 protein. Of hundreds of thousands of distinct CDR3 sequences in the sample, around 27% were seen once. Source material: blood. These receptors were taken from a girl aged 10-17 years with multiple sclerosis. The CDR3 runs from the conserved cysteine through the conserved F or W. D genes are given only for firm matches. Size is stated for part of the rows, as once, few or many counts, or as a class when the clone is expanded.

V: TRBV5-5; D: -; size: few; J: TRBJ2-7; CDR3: CASSFRDTSYEQYF; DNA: TGTGCCAGCAGCTTCCGGGACACCTCCTACGAGCAGTACTTC
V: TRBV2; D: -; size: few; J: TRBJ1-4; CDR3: CASSEQGGREKLFF; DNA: TGTGCCAGCAGTGAACAGGGAGGGAGAGAAAAACTGTTTTTT
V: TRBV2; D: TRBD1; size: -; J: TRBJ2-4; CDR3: CASRGGGYIQYF; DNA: TGTGCCAGCAGAGGGGGCGGATACATTCAGTACTTC
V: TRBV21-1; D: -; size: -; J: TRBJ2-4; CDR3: CASGQGDPVVAKNIQYF; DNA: TGTGCCAGCGGGCAGGGGGATCCGGTAGTGGCCAAAAACATTCAGTACTTC
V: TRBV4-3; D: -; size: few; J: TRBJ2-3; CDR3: CASSQDEGGRTDTQYF; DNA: TGCGCCAGCAGCCAAGATGAGGGAGGAAGGACAGATACGCAGTATTTT
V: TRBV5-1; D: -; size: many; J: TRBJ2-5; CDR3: CASSSWDDMETQYF; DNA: TGCGCCAGCAGCTCTTGGGATGACATGGAGACCCAGTACTTC
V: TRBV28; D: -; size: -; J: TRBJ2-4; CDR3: CATQRDNENIQYF; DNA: TGTGCCACCCAGCGGGACAACGAAAACATTCAGTACTTC
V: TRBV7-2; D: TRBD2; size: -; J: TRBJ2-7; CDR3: CASSLGGGGAYEQYF; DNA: TGTGCCAGCAGCTTAGGCGGCGGGGGGGCCTACGAGCAGTACTTC
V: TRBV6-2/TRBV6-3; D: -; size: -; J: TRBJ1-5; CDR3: CASSYNQGGLPNQPQHF; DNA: TGTGCCAGCAGCTACAATCAGGGCGGTCTCCCAAATCAGCCCCAGCATTTT
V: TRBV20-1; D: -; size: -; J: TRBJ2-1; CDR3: CSARTMGRGPYNEQFF; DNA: TGCAGTGCTAGAACGATGGGGCGGGGGCCGTACAATGAGCAGTTCTTC
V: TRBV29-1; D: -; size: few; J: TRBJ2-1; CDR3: CSVDPLKQFF; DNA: TGCAGCGTTGACCCCCTTAAGCAGTTCTTC
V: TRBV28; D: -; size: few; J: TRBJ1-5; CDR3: CASSLRQGSNQPQHF; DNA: TGTGCCAGCAGTTTACGGCAGGGTAGCAATCAGCCCCAGCATTTT